This T cell receptor (beta chain) was obtained from a study of cytomegalovirus exposure and HLA in healthy donors. Study outcomes and limitations: One variant, a missense change in DCLRE1C, was linked in a later analysis to TCR beta V- and J-gene trimming.

Germline assignment: CDR1 DFQATT and CDR2 SNEGSKA (reference sequence). The CDR3 covers 11 residues. Remarks on this clone: Its antigen is not known. At one of its ends the junction is not consistent with the germline gene, which may arise from a read error.

The PCR was carried out with 60 Vbeta primers and 13 Jbeta primers. The table came from immunoSEQ multiplex PCR; TCRdb's copy has only in-frame clones and leaves some out. The table has approximately 190,000 clones, 82% seen once; the top ten hold about 1.5%. The sequenced material came from PBMCs. The chain carries TRBV20-1 and TRBJ2-5; tentative D call: TRBD1 (6 bases). The TCR originated in a woman younger than 30 in good health and CMV-seronegative. The CDR3 DNA is TGCAGTGCTACGTCAGGGGAGAGCCAGTACTTC. This codes for CSATSGESQYF.